These 25 T cell receptor beta chains originate from one sample sequenced in a study of T cells after yellow fever vaccination. TCRdb re-called the 5' RACE reads with MiXCR, one entry per CDR3 protein. The table records roughly 500,000 distinct CDR3 sequences, about 19% of them present only once. This sample comprised PBMCs, obtained 15 days after the yellow fever booster vaccination. These receptors were collected from a man younger than 45 who received the YFV17D yellow fever vaccine.

This clonotype has a handful of counts. The V gene is TRBV28, the J gene TRBJ2-1; 8 bases are shared with TRBD1. With V trimmed by 6 bases and J by 7 bases, 11 bases remained unmatched. The CDR3 is 15 amino acids. CDR1 is MDHEN and CDR2 is SYDVKM in the germline V gene. The CDR3 spells CASRRLGTGGNEQFF. The CDR3 nucleotides read TGTGCCAGCAGAAGGCTCGGGACAGGCGGTAATGAGCAGTTCTTC. The complete variable domain, with remaining parts taken from reference TRBV28 and TRBJ2-1, reads DVKVTQSSRYLVKRTGEKVFLECVQDMDHENMFWYRQDPGLGLRLIYFSYDVKMKEKGDIPEGYSVSREKKERFSLILESASTNQTSMYLCASRRLGTGGNEQFFGPGTRLTVL.

In this sample, this clonotype turned up a few times. The CDR3 spells CATDPPINEQYF. The CDR3 nucleotides are TGTGCCACAGACCCCCCCATCAACGAGCAGTACTTC. The V call is TRBV7-9, the J call TRBJ2-7; no definite D call. From germline, CDR1 is SEHNR and CDR2 FQNEAQ (reference sequence). The CDR3 is made up of 12 amino acids. V gave up 10 bases and J gave up 5 bases, with 15 bases separating them.

This chain uses TRBV20-1 with TRBJ2-7, with a weak D call TRBD2 (5 bases). There are 15 residues in the CDR3. Germline V lookup: CDR1 DFQATT, CDR2 SNEGSKA (reference sequence). The ends were cut back, 3 bases at V and 0 bases at J, with 15 bases in the middle. Written as DNA, the CDR3 is TGCAGTGCTAGTATGAGGGATGGGAACTCCTACGAGCAGTACTTC. Protein: CSASMRDGNSYEQYF.

The V call is TRBV5-1, the J call TRBJ2-7; 7 bases fit TRBD1. J was trimmed by 3 bases and V by 4 bases; bases with no gene match: 13. Germline CDR1 and CDR2: SGHRS and YFSETQ. The CDR3 covers 16 residues. CDR3 region: CASSLQSGQNFYEQYF. In nucleotides, the CDR3 is TGCGCCAGCAGCCTTCAATCGGGACAGAATTTCTACGAGCAGTACTTC. The full variable domain, completed using reference TRBV5-1 and TRBJ2-7, is KAGVTQTPRYLIKTRGQQVTLSCSPISGHRSVSWYQQTPGQGLQFLFEYFSETQRNKGNFPGRFSGRQFSNSRSEMNVSTLELGDSALYLCASSLQSGQNFYEQYFGPGTRLTVT.

The chain employs TRBV19 and TRBJ2-3; D tentatively reads TRBD1 or TRBD2 (5 bases each). CDR1 and CDR2 (germline): LNHDA, SQIVND (reference sequence). This CDR3 spans 14 amino acids. Trimming shortened V by 7 bases and J by 4 bases, and 15 bases separated the two germline ends. CDR3 coding DNA: TGTGCCAGTAATACGAGGGACCTCCCAGATACGCAGTATTTT. Its protein is CASNTRDLPDTQYF.

This clonotype was seen more than once but under ten times. The V and J genes are TRBV20-1 and TRBJ2-1; either TRBD1 or TRBD2 may supply D (5 bases each). Germline V gene sequence: CDR1 DFQATT, CDR2 SNEGSKA (reference sequence). The CDR3 runs 15 residues. V was cut by 3 bases and J by 7 bases, with 19 bases left in between. The CDR3 region is CSASLGPLGVNEQFF. In nucleotides, the CDR3 is TGCAGTGCTAGCCTCGGGCCCTTGGGGGTAAATGAGCAGTTCTTC.

This clonotype has a handful of counts. The chain carries TRBV9 and TRBJ2-2; D not resolved. The CDR3 contains 14 residues. Trimming took 5 bases from V and 6 from J, leaving 14 bases between them. In germline, CDR1 is SGDLS, CDR2 YYNGEE. The CDR3 DNA reads as TGTGCCAGCAGTGACTTTGGCGTGCCCGGGGAGCTGTTTTTT. Its translation is CASSDFGVPGELFF.

The V and J genes are TRBV4-3 and TRBJ2-1; D may be TRBD2 (5 bases). Trimming cost V 1 base and J 9 bases, with 13 bases left between them. Per the germline V gene, CDR1 is LGHNA and CDR2 is YSLEER. The length of the CDR3 is 14 residues. In DNA form, the CDR3 reads TGCGCCAGCAGCCAAGTACGGGTCAGCGGTGAGCAGTTCTTC. Residues: CASSQVRVSGEQFF.

CDR3: CASSLGASYNEQFF. For the CDR3, the DNA is TGTGCCAGCAGTTTGGGAGCCTCCTACAATGAGCAGTTCTTC. The chain employs TRBV12-3 or TRBV12-4 and TRBJ2-1, with a tentative D call TRBD2 (5 bases). Trimming cost V 3 bases and J 0 bases, with 6 bases left between them. This CDR3 comprises 14 residues.

This rearrangement joins TRBV5-1 to TRBJ2-1; D is unclear. Trimming took off 0 bases at V and 4 bases at J, with 5 bases between the two ends. The length of the CDR3 is 13 residues. Germline V gene sequence: CDR1 SGHRS, CDR2 YFSETQ. The CDR3 region has the DNA TGCGCCAGCAGCTTGGAACAATACAATGAGCAGTTCTTC. Translating it yields CASSLEQYNEQFF.

In its sample, this clonotype was seen a few times. The V and J genes are TRBV19 and TRBJ2-1; 10 bases fit TRBD2. The CDR3 is 15 residues long. CDR1 is LNHDA and CDR2 is SQIVND in the germline V gene (reference sequence). J was trimmed by 7 bases and V by 4 bases; bases with no gene match: 7. The CDR3 protein is CASSRNSGRDNEQFF. The DNA for the CDR3 is TGTGCCAGTAGTAGAAACAGCGGGAGGGATAATGAGCAGTTCTTC.

In this sample, this clonotype turned up a few times. The chain recombines TRBV7-2 with TRBJ2-5; 8 nucleotides align to TRBD2. With V trimmed by 3 bases and J by 4 bases, 1 base remained unmatched. CDR3 size: 13 residues. The germline V gene has CDR1 SGHTA and CDR2 FQGNSA. The CDR3 loop reads CASSFGTRETQYF. CDR3 nucleotide sequence: TGTGCCAGCAGCTTCGGGACTAGAGAGACCCAGTACTTC. The full variable domain, rest sourced from reference TRBV7-2 and TRBJ2-5, is GAGVSQSPSNKVTEKGKDVELRCDPISGHTALYWYRQSLGQGLEFLIYFQGNSAPDKSGLPSDRFSAERTGGSVSTLTIQRTQQEDSAVYLCASSFGTRETQYFGPGTRLLVL.

This clonotype was seen only a few times. The gene calls are TRBV5-1 and TRBJ2-7, with 10 bases matching TRBD2. The CDR3 totals 16 residues. V dropped 4 bases and J dropped 2; count of bases not matched to a gene: 9. Germline V gives CDR1 SGHRS, CDR2 YFSETQ. The CDR3 spells CASSLGPSGGTYEQYF. The CDR3 DNA sequence: TGCGCCAGCAGCCTGGGGCCTAGCGGGGGCACCTACGAGCAGTACTTC.

This clonotype was picked up a small number of times. The rearrangement joins TRBV27 to TRBJ2-1, with 7 positions matching TRBD1. The CDR3 sequence is 12 residues long. Germline assignment: CDR1 MNHEY and CDR2 SMNVEV (reference sequence). The V gene end was trimmed by 5 bases and the J gene end by 11 bases; junction bases not matched to a gene: 6. This CDR3 is CASSPGDSQQFF. The CDR3 nucleotides are TGTGCCAGCAGTCCAGGGGACAGCCAGCAGTTCTTC.

This clonotype was detected only a few times. This chain links TRBV6-1 with TRBJ2-5, with D possibly being TRBD1 (6 bases). CDR1 and CDR2 (germline): MNHNS, SASEGT. V was shortened by 4 bases and J by 1 base, with 16 bases between the two germline ends. This CDR3 spans 16 amino acids. The CDR3 DNA reads as TGTGCCAGCAGTGTCCCACAGGGTACCCCCCAAGAGACCCAGTACTTC. Translated, it gives CASSVPQGTPQETQYF.

The CDR3 DNA sequence: TGTGCCAGCAGACTACTAGGGTCCGGGGAGCTGTTTTTT. Protein product: CASRLLGSGELFF. The chain couples TRBV6-1 to TRBJ2-2; the D gene is possibly TRBD2 (5 bases). V shed 6 bases and J shed 6 bases, with 11 bases lying between them. CDR1 is MNHNS and CDR2 is SASEGT in the germline V gene. This CDR3 comprises 13 residues.

The genes are TRBV6-1 and TRBJ2-7, with D possibly being TRBD1 (6 bases). This CDR3 has 14 amino acids. Germline CDR1 reads MNHNS; CDR2 reads SASEGT. V lost 6 bases and J lost 5, with 17 bases in between. The CDR3 DNA follows: TGTGCCAGCAGCACACTCGGGACACTCCACGAGCAGTACTTC. It codes for CASSTLGTLHEQYF.

This sequence joins TRBV6-5 and TRBJ1-5, with D perhaps matching TRBD1 (6 bases). The germline V and J ends were trimmed by 4 bases and 3 bases, with 10 bases remaining between them. Germline-derived CDR1 and CDR2 are MNHEY and SVGAGI. This CDR3 spans 14 amino acids. The CDR3: CASSFRDNNQPQHF. The CDR3 DNA follows: TGTGCCAGCAGTTTCCGGGACAACAATCAGCCCCAGCATTTT.

The V and J genes are TRBV28 and TRBJ2-1; 7 nucleotides agree with TRBD2. Germline V lookup: CDR1 MDHEN, CDR2 SYDVKM. The CDR3 extends over 16 amino acids. Trimming removed 7 bases from V and 0 bases from J; junction bases left unmatched: 9. The CDR3 region is CASTHGGRGSYNEQFF. The DNA of the CDR3 is TGTGCCAGCACCCATGGTGGGAGGGGCTCCTACAATGAGCAGTTCTTC.

This clonotype was seen only a few times. The chain carries TRBV5-1 and TRBJ2-2; a weak D match, TRBD1 (6 bases). Deletions cut 4 bases from V and 3 bases from J, with 13 bases between. The germline CDR1 and CDR2 sequences are SGHRS and YFSETQ. The CDR3 runs to 15 residues. The CDR3 protein is CASSGAGAYTGELFF. The CDR3 region has the DNA TGCGCCAGCAGCGGGGCAGGGGCGTACACCGGGGAGCTGTTTTTT.

The chain employs TRBV29-1 and TRBJ2-2; possibly TRBD1 for D (5 bases). The germline V gene encodes CDR1 SQVTM and CDR2 ANQGSEA. V lost 4 bases, J lost 0 bases, and 9 bases lay in between. The CDR3 covers 14 residues. In DNA form, the CDR3 reads TGCAGCGTTGCCAGGGCCGCGAACACCGGGGAGCTGTTTTTT. Its translation is CSVARAANTGELFF.

This clonotype was counted between two and nine times. The chain combines TRBV20-1 with TRBJ2-2; 10 bases line up with TRBD2. After removal of 6 bases from V and 6 bases from J, the junction contained 4 bases not matched to a gene. Germline CDR1 reads DFQATT; CDR2 reads SNEGSKA (reference sequence). The CDR3 totals 13 residues. In DNA, the CDR3 is TGCAGTGCCCGTAGCGGGAGGCCCGGGGAGCTGTTTTTT. Amino acids: CSARSGRPGELFF.

There are a few counts of this clonotype. V and J are TRBV12-3 or TRBV12-4 and TRBJ2-4; TRBD2 is a possible D gene (7 bases). The CDR3 totals 17 residues. The V and J ends lost 3 bases and 6 bases respectively, with 21 bases between them. The CDR3 DNA reads TGTGCCAGCAGTTTGGGTGGGGGCGGGAGTACGGGAAACATTCAGTACTTC. It codes for CASSLGGGGSTGNIQYF.

Only a few counts were recorded for this clonotype. V and J are TRBV24-1 and TRBJ2-5, with 8 positions matching TRBD1. This CDR3 is built from 13 residues. Germline V gene sequence: CDR1 KGHDR, CDR2 SFDVKD. The V gene end was trimmed by 9 bases and the J gene end by 2 bases; junction bases not matched to a gene: 4. The chain's CDR3 is CATGTGGQETQYF. CDR3 bases: TGTGCCACCGGAACAGGGGGTCAAGAGACCCAGTACTTC.

This chain links TRBV27 with TRBJ2-1, with D maybe TRBD2 (5 bases). Per the germline V gene, CDR1 is MNHEY and CDR2 is SMNVEV (reference sequence). The CDR3 sequence is 14 residues long. Trimming removed 5 bases at V and 2 bases at J, with 10 bases between. The CDR3 region is CASSAVGTYNEQFF. In DNA form, the CDR3 reads TGTGCCAGCAGTGCCGTCGGGACCTACAATGAGCAGTTCTTC.